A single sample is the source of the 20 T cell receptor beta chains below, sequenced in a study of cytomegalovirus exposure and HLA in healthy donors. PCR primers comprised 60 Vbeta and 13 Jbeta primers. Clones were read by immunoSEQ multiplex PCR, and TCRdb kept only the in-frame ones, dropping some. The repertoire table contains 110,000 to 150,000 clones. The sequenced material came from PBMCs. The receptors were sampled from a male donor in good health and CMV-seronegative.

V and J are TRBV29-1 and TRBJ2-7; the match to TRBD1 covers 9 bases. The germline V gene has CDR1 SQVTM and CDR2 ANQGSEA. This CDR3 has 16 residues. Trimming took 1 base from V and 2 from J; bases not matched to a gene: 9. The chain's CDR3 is CSVEGQDRGSAYEQYF. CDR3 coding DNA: TGCAGCGTTGAAGGTCAGGACAGGGGCAGCGCCTACGAGCAGTACTTC.

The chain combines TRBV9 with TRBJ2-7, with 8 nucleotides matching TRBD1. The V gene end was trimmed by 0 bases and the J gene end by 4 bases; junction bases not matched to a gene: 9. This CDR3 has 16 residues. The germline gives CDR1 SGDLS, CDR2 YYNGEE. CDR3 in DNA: TGTGCCAGCAGCGTAGCCCTCCCTGGACAGGGATACGAGCAGTACTTC. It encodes CASSVALPGQGYEQYF.

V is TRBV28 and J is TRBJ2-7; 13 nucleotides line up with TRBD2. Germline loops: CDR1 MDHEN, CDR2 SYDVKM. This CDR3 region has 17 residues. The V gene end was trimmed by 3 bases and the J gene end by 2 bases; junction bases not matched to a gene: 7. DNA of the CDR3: TGTGCCAGCAGTTTCCCCCTTGGACTAGCGGGGGCCTACGAGCAGTACTTC. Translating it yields CASSFPLGLAGAYEQYF.

CDR3 sequence reads: CASSPSWDRINRPQHF. CDR3 coding DNA: TGTGCCAGCTCACCGAGTTGGGACAGAATTAATAGGCCCCAGCATTTT. This chain connects TRBV18 to TRBJ1-5; 7 bases fit TRBD1. The ends lost 3 bases at V and 9 bases at J; junction bases unmatched: 14. Germline values: CDR1 KGHSH, CDR2 LQKENI. CDR3 length: 16 residues.

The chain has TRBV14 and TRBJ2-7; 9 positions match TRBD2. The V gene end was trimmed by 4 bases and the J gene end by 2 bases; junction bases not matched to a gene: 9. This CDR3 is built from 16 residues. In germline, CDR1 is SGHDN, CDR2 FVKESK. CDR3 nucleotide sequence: TGTGCCAGCAGCCGTAGTGGACTAGCGCGACCCTACGAGCAGTACTTC. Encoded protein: CASSRSGLARPYEQYF.

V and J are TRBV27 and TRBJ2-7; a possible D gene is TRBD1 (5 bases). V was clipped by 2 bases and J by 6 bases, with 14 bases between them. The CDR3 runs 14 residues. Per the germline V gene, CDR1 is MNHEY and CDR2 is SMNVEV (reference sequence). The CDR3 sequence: CASSLTPHRIEQYF. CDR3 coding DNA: TGTGCCAGCAGTTTAACGCCCCACAGGATCGAGCAGTACTTC.

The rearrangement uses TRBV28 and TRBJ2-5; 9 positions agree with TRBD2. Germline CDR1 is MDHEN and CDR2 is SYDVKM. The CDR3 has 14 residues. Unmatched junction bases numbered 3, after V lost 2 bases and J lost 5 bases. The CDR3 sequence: CASSLPSGAETQYF. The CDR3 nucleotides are TGTGCCAGCAGTTTACCTAGCGGGGCGGAGACCCAGTACTTC.

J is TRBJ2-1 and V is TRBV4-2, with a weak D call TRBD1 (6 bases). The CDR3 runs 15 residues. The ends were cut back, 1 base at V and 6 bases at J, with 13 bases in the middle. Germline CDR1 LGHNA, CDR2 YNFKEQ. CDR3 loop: CASSQGTVEGNEQFF. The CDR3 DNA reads TGTGCCAGCAGCCAAGGGACAGTTGAGGGCAATGAGCAGTTCTTC.

The CDR3 sequence: CATSRQAGRNEKLFF. Written as DNA, the CDR3 is TGTGCCACCAGCAGGCAAGCAGGGCGGAATGAAAAACTGTTTTTT. The chain carries TRBV15 and TRBJ1-4; weak D call: TRBD1 (5 bases). V was clipped by 3 bases and J by 5 bases, with 13 bases between them. Germline V gene sequence: CDR1 LNHNV, CDR2 YYDKDF (reference sequence). This CDR3 comprises 15 residues.

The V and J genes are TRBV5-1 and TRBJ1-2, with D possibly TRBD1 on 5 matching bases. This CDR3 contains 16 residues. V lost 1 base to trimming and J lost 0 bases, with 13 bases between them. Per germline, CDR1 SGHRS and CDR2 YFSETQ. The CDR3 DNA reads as TGCGCCAGCAGCTTGTCCCTACAGGATCCTAACTATGGCTACACCTTC. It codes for CASSLSLQDPNYGYTF.

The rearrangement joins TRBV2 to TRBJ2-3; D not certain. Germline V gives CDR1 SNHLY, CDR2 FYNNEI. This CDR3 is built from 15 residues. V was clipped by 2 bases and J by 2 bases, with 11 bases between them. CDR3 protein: CASSENAGLTDTQYF. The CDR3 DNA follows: TGTGCCAGCAGTGAAAACGCAGGTCTCACAGATACGCAGTATTTT.

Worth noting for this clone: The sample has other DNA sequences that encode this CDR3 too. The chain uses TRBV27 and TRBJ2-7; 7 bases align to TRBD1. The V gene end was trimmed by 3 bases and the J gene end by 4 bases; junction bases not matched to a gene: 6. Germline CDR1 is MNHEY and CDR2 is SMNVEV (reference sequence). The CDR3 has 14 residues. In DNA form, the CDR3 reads TGTGCCAGCAGTTTGGGGGACAGTTCATACGAGCAGTACTTC. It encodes CASSLGDSSYEQYF.

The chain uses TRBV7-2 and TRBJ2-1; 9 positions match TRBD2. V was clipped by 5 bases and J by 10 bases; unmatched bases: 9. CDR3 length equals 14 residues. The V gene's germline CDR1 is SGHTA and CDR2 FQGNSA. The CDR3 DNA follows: TGTGCCAGCAGCCCTAGCGGGGCGCGGGAGGAGCAGTTCTTC. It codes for CASSPSGAREEQFF.

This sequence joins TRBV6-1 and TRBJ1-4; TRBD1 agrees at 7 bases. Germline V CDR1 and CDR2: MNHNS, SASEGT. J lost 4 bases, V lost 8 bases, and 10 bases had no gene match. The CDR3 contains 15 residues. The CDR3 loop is CASWARAGGNEKLFF. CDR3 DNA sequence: TGTGCCAGCTGGGCGCGCGCAGGGGGTAATGAAAAACTGTTTTTT.

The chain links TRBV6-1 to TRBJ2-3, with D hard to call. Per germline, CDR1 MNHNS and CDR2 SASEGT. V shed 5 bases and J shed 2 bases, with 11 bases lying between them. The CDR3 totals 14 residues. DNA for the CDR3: TGTGCCAGCAGTCTCGCCCAGGCCACAGATACGCAGTATTTT. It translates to CASSLAQATDTQYF.

The CDR3 coding sequence is TGCGCCAGCAGCCAAGTTCGCCGACAGGGGTCCGGAAACACCATATATTTT. It codes for CASSQVRRQGSGNTIYF. The chain links TRBV4-3 to TRBJ1-3, with 8 bases that match TRBD1. V was clipped by 1 base and J by 4 bases; unmatched bases: 9. The CDR3 contains 17 residues. Germline CDR1 and CDR2: LGHNA and YSLEER.

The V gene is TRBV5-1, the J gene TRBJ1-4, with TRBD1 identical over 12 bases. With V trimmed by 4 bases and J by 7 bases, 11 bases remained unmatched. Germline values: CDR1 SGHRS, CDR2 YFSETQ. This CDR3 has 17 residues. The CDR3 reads CASSMLAGQGAFEKLFF. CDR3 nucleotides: TGCGCCAGCAGCATGCTAGCGGGACAGGGGGCTTTTGAAAAACTGTTTTTT.

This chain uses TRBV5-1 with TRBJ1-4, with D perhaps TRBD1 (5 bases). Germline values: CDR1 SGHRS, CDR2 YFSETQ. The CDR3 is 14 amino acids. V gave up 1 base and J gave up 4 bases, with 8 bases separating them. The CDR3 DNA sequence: TGCGCCAGCAGCTTGACAGGAAATAATGAAAAACTGTTTTTT. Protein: CASSLTGNNEKLFF.

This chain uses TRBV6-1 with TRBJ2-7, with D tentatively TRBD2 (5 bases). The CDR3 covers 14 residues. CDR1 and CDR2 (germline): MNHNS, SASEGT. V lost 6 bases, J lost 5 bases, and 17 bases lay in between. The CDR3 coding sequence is TGTGCCAGCAGGGACCGGGATGGTCAACACGAGCAGTACTTC. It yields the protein CASRDRDGQHEQYF.

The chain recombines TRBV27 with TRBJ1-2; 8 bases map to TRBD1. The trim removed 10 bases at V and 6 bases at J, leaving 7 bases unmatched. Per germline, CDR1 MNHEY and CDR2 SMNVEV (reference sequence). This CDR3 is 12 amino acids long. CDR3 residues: CAIRTGIHGYTF. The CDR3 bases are TGTGCCATCCGGACAGGGATCCATGGCTACACCTTC.